The 9 T cell receptor beta chains listed next were all sequenced from one sample in a study of blood T cell repertoires in COVID-19. TCRdb's table, derived via immunoSEQ multiplex PCR, lists solely in-frame clones and lacks some. This table holds 140,000 or so clones, roughly 81% found once. The material sequenced was PBMCs or T cells enriched from blood (not recorded which). These receptors originate from a woman in her forties or fifties with acute COVID-19.

The V and J genes are TRBV5-1 and TRBJ1-2; 7 nucleotides line up with TRBD1. CDR3 size: 14 residues. The V and J ends lost 3 bases and 3 bases, in that order; junction bases with no gene match: 5. Per germline, CDR1 SGHRS and CDR2 YFSETQ. The CDR3 DNA sequence: TGCGCCAGCAGCTCGGCTACAGGGGACTATGGCTACACCTTC. This sequence encodes CASSSATGDYGYTF.

The V call is TRBV5-5, the J call TRBJ1-3; D ambiguous. V was trimmed by 4 bases and J by 9 bases, leaving 14 bases between them. CDR1 and CDR2 (germline): SGHKS, YYEKEE (reference sequence). The CDR3 has 13 residues. CDR3 amino acids: CASSPEGGLTIYF. The CDR3, as DNA: TGTGCCAGCAGCCCCGAAGGAGGACTCACCATATATTTT.

This clone turned up a few times. This chain links TRBV6-1 with TRBJ1-2; D is unclear. Trimming shortened V by 1 base and J by 4 bases, and 10 bases separated the two germline ends. The CDR3 sequence is 14 residues long. Germline V CDR1 and CDR2: MNHNS, SASEGT. This CDR3 reads CASSEDSVVYGYTF. CDR3 bases: TGTGCCAGCAGTGAAGATTCCGTCGTCTATGGCTACACCTTC.

The V gene is TRBV29-1, the J gene TRBJ1-1; 9 nucleotides agree with TRBD1. This CDR3 comprises 14 residues. The germline V gene encodes CDR1 SQVTM and CDR2 ANQGSEA. CDR3 in amino acids: CRQTQTGGRTEAFF. The DNA of the CDR3 is TGCAGGCAAACACAGACAGGGGGAAGGACTGAAGCTTTCTTT.

The chain employs TRBV3-1 (or the pseudogene TRBV3-2) and TRBJ1-1; tentatively, D is TRBD1 (5 bases). V shed 4 bases and J shed 5 bases, with 17 bases lying between them. The CDR3 contains 15 residues. CDR1 LGHDT and CDR2 YNNKEL come from the germline V gene (reference sequence). The CDR3 protein is CASSPQTGGWTEAFF. The DNA for the CDR3 is TGTGCCAGCAGCCCGCAGACGGGGGGGTGGACTGAAGCTTTCTTT.

The V and J genes are TRBV29-1 and TRBJ1-2; a possible D gene is TRBD1 (5 bases). Germline V gene data show CDR1 as SQVTM and CDR2 as ANQGSEA. V dropped 4 bases and J dropped 5 bases, with 14 bases sitting between them. This CDR3 has 13 amino acids. In nucleotides, the CDR3 is TGCAGCGTTGTGATCAGGGAACCTTATGGCTACACCTTC. Encoded protein: CSVVIREPYGYTF.

The genes are TRBV3-1 (or the pseudogene TRBV3-2) and TRBJ2-7; possibly TRBD2 for D (6 bases). Germline-derived CDR1 and CDR2 are LGHDT and YNNKEL (reference sequence). The CDR3 length is 15 residues. V lost 4 bases and J lost 3, with 16 bases in between. CDR3 coding DNA: TGTGCCAGCAGCCCCCTCGGGGGAGTGGGCTACGAGCAGTACTTC. It codes for CASSPLGGVGYEQYF.

The genes are TRBV9 and TRBJ1-2, with a weak D call TRBD1 (5 bases). Germline V CDR1 and CDR2: SGDLS, YYNGEE. This CDR3 is built from 14 residues. V was shortened by 3 bases and J by 7 bases, with 16 bases between the two germline ends. This chain's CDR3 is CASSAGGGGSGYTF. The CDR3 nucleotides are TGTGCCAGCAGCGCCGGAGGTGGGGGGTCTGGCTACACCTTC.

The chain has TRBV9 and TRBJ2-2; D unclear. The germline V gene encodes CDR1 SGDLS and CDR2 YYNGEE. V was trimmed by 5 bases and J by 2 bases, leaving 10 bases between them. The CDR3 totals 14 residues. The CDR3 loop is CASRALQNTGELFF. As DNA, the CDR3 is TGTGCCAGCAGGGCCCTTCAAAACACCGGGGAGCTGTTTTTT.